The 28 T cell receptor beta chains in this list originate from one sample, sequenced in a study of cytomegalovirus exposure and HLA in healthy donors. This PCR relied on a set of 60 Vbeta primers and 13 Jbeta primers. The protocol was immunoSEQ multiplex PCR, while the TCRdb copy is restricted to in-frame clones and leaves out a portion. Of 80,000 to 130,000 clones in the sample, 60% to 80% are singletons; the top ten hold over 4%. The sequencing input was PBMCs. Source of these receptors: a woman aged 18-29 years in good health and CMV-seropositive.

This clone was found a few times. The chain has TRBV30 and TRBJ2-7; 7 bases agree with TRBD2. V gave up 0 bases and J gave up 3 bases; unmatched junction bases: 5. CDR3 length: 14 amino acids. Germline CDR1 reads GTSNPN; CDR2 reads SVGIG (reference sequence). The CDR3: CAWSVGLEVYEQYF. CDR3 sequence (DNA): TGTGCCTGGAGTGTTGGACTAGAAGTCTACGAGCAGTACTTC.

The chain combines TRBV30 with TRBJ1-5; D ambiguous. CDR3 length equals 12 residues. CDR1 is GTSNPN, CDR2 SVGIG, per germline (reference sequence). The V and J ends lost 1 base and 7 bases respectively, with 8 bases between them. This CDR3 is CAWSAGEQPQHF. CDR3 sequence (DNA): TGTGCCTGGAGTGCCGGGGAGCAGCCCCAGCATTTT.

The gene calls are TRBV27 and TRBJ2-5, with no clear D. Germline values: CDR1 MNHEY, CDR2 SMNVEV (reference sequence). CDR3 size: 13 residues. The ends were cut back, 6 bases at V and 0 bases at J, with 8 bases in the middle. The chain's CDR3 is CASSRDYQETQYF. CDR3 bases: TGTGCCAGCAGCCGTGACTACCAAGAGACCCAGTACTTC.

The chain combines TRBV12-5 with TRBJ2-1; weak D call: TRBD1 (6 bases). This CDR3 spans 17 amino acids. Germline V gene lookup returns CDR1 LGHNT and CDR2 FRNRAP. V lost 2 bases and J lost 3, with 17 bases in between. CDR3 nucleotides: TGTGCTAGTGGTTTGTCAGAGGGGGTGGGGCTCTACAATGAGCAGTTCTTC. It codes for CASGLSEGVGLYNEQFF. Using reference TRBV12-5 and TRBJ2-1 for the parts outside the CDR3, the full variable domain is DARVTQTPRHKVTEMGQEVTMRCQPILGHNTVFWYRQTMMQGLELLAYFRNRAPLDDSGMPKDRFSAEMPDATLATLKIQPSEPRDSAVYFCASGLSEGVGLYNEQFFGPGTRLTVL.

This rearrangement joins TRBV6-5 to TRBJ2-3; D is perhaps TRBD2 (6 bases). The V and J ends lost 6 bases and 5 bases respectively, with 15 bases between them. Germline CDR1 reads MNHEY; CDR2 reads SVGAGI. CDR3 size: 14 residues. The CDR3 sequence is CASRTPGVRDTQYF. The CDR3 bases are TGTGCCAGCAGAACGCCGGGAGTGAGAGATACGCAGTATTTT.

This clone was seen a handful of times. This rearrangement joins TRBV7-9 to TRBJ1-2; 8 bases map to TRBD1. The V gene's germline CDR1 is SEHNR and CDR2 FQNEAQ (reference sequence). The CDR3 is made up of 14 amino acids. The ends lost 3 bases at V and 3 bases at J; junction bases unmatched: 3. This chain's CDR3 is CASSFQGADYGYTF. The CDR3 nucleotides are TGTGCCAGCAGCTTTCAGGGGGCGGACTATGGCTACACCTTC.

The chain has TRBV5-6 and TRBJ2-7, with D possibly TRBD2 on 7 matching bases. CDR1 SGHDT and CDR2 YYEEEE come from the germline V gene. The CDR3 has 14 residues. Trimming took 7 bases from V and 0 from J, leaving 14 bases between them. CDR3 nucleotide sequence: TGTGCCAGCCACCCGGGGGGCAGCTCCTACGAGCAGTACTTC. The encoded protein is CASHPGGSSYEQYF. Together with reference TRBV5-6 and TRBJ2-7, the CDR3 gives the full variable domain: DAGVTQSPTHLIKTRGQQVTLRCSPKSGHDTVSWYQQALGQGPQFIFQYYEEEERQRGNFPDRFSGHQFPNYSSELNVNALLLGDSALYLCASHPGGSSYEQYFGPGTRLTVT.

The rearrangement uses TRBV10-3 and TRBJ2-4; 8 nucleotides agree with TRBD2. The germline V gene has CDR1 ENHRY and CDR2 SYGVKD. Germline trimming cut 10 bases from V and 3 bases from J; bases unmatched to any gene: 8. The CDR3 loop spans 14 amino acids. In DNA, the CDR3 is TGTGCCACGGGGGGGGGAGCTAACAAAAACATTCAGTACTTC. It translates to CATGGGANKNIQYF.

This sequence joins TRBV11-2 and TRBJ2-7; 7 nucleotides align to TRBD2. The CDR3 sequence is 16 residues long. The ends lost 3 bases at V and 3 bases at J; junction bases unmatched: 11. Per germline, CDR1 SGHAT and CDR2 FQNNGV. The CDR3 loop reads CASSLGGRGPHYEQYF. The CDR3 nucleotides are TGTGCCAGCAGCTTGGGGGGGAGGGGTCCACACTACGAGCAGTACTTC.

This clone has just a few counts. The V and J genes are TRBV27 and TRBJ1-1, with D perhaps matching TRBD1 (5 bases). The V and J ends lost 2 bases and 7 bases respectively, with 11 bases between them. Germline lookup yields CDR1 MNHEY and CDR2 SMNVEV (reference sequence). CDR3 size: 13 residues. CDR3: CASSLLGDSEAFF. The DNA of the CDR3 is TGTGCCAGCAGTTTACTGGGTGACAGTGAAGCTTTCTTT.

V usage is TRBV2 and J usage is TRBJ1-2; 9 nucleotides align to TRBD1. V was pared by 6 bases and J by 8 bases, with 13 bases of the junction left unmatched. The length of the CDR3 is 15 residues. The germline V gene encodes CDR1 SNHLY and CDR2 FYNNEI. Here the CDR3 reads CASRGLQGARRGYTF. The CDR3 DNA is TGTGCCAGCAGAGGGTTACAGGGGGCGCGACGGGGCTACACCTTC. The full variable domain, rest sourced from reference TRBV2 and TRBJ1-2, is EPEVTQTPSHQVTQMGQEVILRCVPISNHLYFYWYRQILGQKVEFLVSFYNNEISEKSEIFDDQFSVERPDGSNFTLKIRSTKLEDSAMYFCASRGLQGARRGYTFGSGTRLTVV.

The V call is TRBV5-1, the J call TRBJ2-7, with TRBD2 identical over 14 bases. The V and J ends lost 7 bases and 6 bases, in that order; junction bases with no gene match: 6. CDR1 is SGHRS and CDR2 is YFSETQ in the germline V gene. The CDR3 length is 14 residues. The CDR3 region is CASEDGLAGGEQYF. CDR3 in DNA: TGCGCCAGCGAAGACGGACTAGCGGGAGGCGAGCAGTACTTC.

The V call is TRBV18, the J call TRBJ1-1; D might be TRBD1 (5 bases). V was clipped by 1 base and J by 1 base, with 10 bases between them. Germline V gene data show CDR1 as KGHSH and CDR2 as LQKENI. This CDR3 is 15 amino acids long. The chain's CDR3 is CASSPLQGGNTEAFF. The CDR3 bases are TGTGCCAGCTCACCACTCCAGGGCGGGAACACTGAAGCTTTCTTT.

This chain joins TRBV29-1 and TRBJ2-1; D might be TRBD2 (5 bases). The V gene lost 2 bases and the J gene lost 2 bases, with 13 bases spanning the gap. CDR3 size: 15 residues. CDR1 and CDR2 from the germline V gene are SQVTM and ANQGSEA. CDR3: CSVEPLAVTYNEQFF. In DNA, the CDR3 is TGCAGCGTTGAACCCCTAGCAGTAACCTACAATGAGCAGTTCTTC.

V and J are TRBV7-3 and TRBJ2-1; a possible D gene is TRBD2 (6 bases). The V end lost 4 bases, the J end lost 4 bases, and 11 bases lay between the germline ends. Germline CDR1 and CDR2: SGHTA and FQGTGA. This CDR3 has 14 amino acids. This CDR3 is CASSSSSAYNEQFF. The CDR3 coding sequence is TGTGCCAGCAGCTCATCTAGCGCTTACAATGAGCAGTTCTTC.

This clone was seen only a few times. This chain connects TRBV6-4 to TRBJ2-7, with 10 bases identical to TRBD2. The V gene's germline CDR1 is MRHNA and CDR2 SNTAGT. This CDR3 has 12 amino acids. The V gene end was trimmed by 7 bases and the J gene end by 7 bases; junction bases not matched to a gene: 4. CDR3 sequence (DNA): TGTGCCAGCATGGGACTAGCGCGAGAGCAGTACTTC. Its protein is CASMGLAREQYF.

This clone has only one observation. The chain employs TRBV27 and TRBJ2-7; no reliable D call. CDR3 length: 14 amino acids. Germline CDR1 and CDR2: MNHEY and SMNVEV (reference sequence). Trimming left V 4 bases short and J 2 bases short, with 12 bases between. The CDR3 spells CASSSNLTPYEQYF. The CDR3 DNA reads TGTGCCAGCAGTTCGAACCTTACTCCCTACGAGCAGTACTTC.

The chain joins TRBV2 to TRBJ1-4; the D gene is possibly TRBD1 (5 bases). CDR3 size: 14 residues. Trimming left V 7 bases short and J 0 bases short, with 9 bases between. Germline V CDR1 and CDR2: SNHLY, FYNNEI. The CDR3 DNA is TGTGCCAGCAATCAGGGATCAACTAATGAAAAACTGTTTTTT. It codes for CASNQGSTNEKLFF.

The chain uses TRBV13 and TRBJ2-3; no clear D gene. The CDR3 consists of 13 residues. CDR1 and CDR2 from the germline V gene are PRHDT and FYEKMQ (reference sequence). V gave up 4 bases and J gave up 2 bases, with 7 bases separating them. The CDR3 DNA sequence: TGTGCCAGCAGCTCCCCCCTCACAGATACGCAGTATTTT. It translates to CASSSPLTDTQYF.

The rearrangement joins TRBV11-2 to TRBJ2-7, with a tentative D call TRBD1 (5 bases). Germline CDR1 is SGHAT and CDR2 is FQNNGV. The CDR3 totals 16 residues. Trimming cost V 7 bases and J 3 bases, with 22 bases left between them. CDR3 region: CASNPLYGWGLYEQYF. As DNA, the CDR3 is TGTGCCAGCAATCCCCTTTATGGCTGGGGCCTCTACGAGCAGTACTTC.

This clone was seen only a few times. This chain uses TRBV6-5 with TRBJ1-4, with 8 positions matching TRBD1. CDR1 is MNHEY, CDR2 SVGAGI, per germline. The CDR3 extends over 14 amino acids. The ends lost 5 bases at V and 5 bases at J; junction bases unmatched: 4. CDR3 sequence: CASSLNRGNEKLFF. The CDR3 bases are TGTGCCAGCAGTCTAAACAGGGGGAATGAAAAACTGTTTTTT.

The chain carries TRBV6-1 and TRBJ2-7; TRBD2 is a possible D gene (5 bases). CDR1 MNHNS and CDR2 SASEGT come from the germline V gene. V dropped 9 bases and J dropped 3 bases, with 18 bases sitting between them. This CDR3 comprises 14 residues. The chain's CDR3 is CASEFWSGSYEQYF. The CDR3 DNA reads TGTGCCAGTGAGTTCTGGTCGGGAAGCTACGAGCAGTACTTC.

This CDR3 reads CASSLTQVVFQSSYNEQFF. CDR3 nucleotides: TGTGCCAGCAGCTTAACGCAGGTTGTCTTTCAAAGCTCCTACAATGAGCAGTTCTTC. The chain is built from TRBV7-9 and TRBJ2-1; no clear D. The V and J ends lost 2 bases and 0 bases respectively, with 20 bases between them. This CDR3 is 19 amino acids long. Germline-derived CDR1 and CDR2 are SEHNR and FQNEAQ (reference sequence).

This chain links TRBV5-1 with TRBJ2-2, with 8 bases that match TRBD2. Germline trimming cut 4 bases from V and 2 bases from J; bases unmatched to any gene: 7. Germline V gene sequence: CDR1 SGHRS, CDR2 YFSETQ. The CDR3 length is 16 residues. CDR3 nucleotides: TGCGCCAGCAGCGATCCCAGCGGGAGTAACACCGGGGAGCTGTTTTTT. Its protein is CASSDPSGSNTGELFF.

The chain joins TRBV5-1 to TRBJ2-1; 7 bases align to TRBD1. The length of the CDR3 is 14 residues. Germline V gene data show CDR1 as SGHRS and CDR2 as YFSETQ. J gave up 8 bases and V 3 bases, and 8 bases lay outside the gene matches. The CDR3 nucleotides read TGCGCCAGCAGCTCGGGACAGATCGTCGATGAGCAGTTCTTC. This encodes CASSSGQIVDEQFF.

CDR3 coding DNA: TGTGCCAGCAGTTCTGAGGGCGAAAAACTGTTTTTT. This encodes CASSSEGEKLFF. The V and J genes are TRBV28 and TRBJ1-4, with D unclear. Germline V lookup: CDR1 MDHEN, CDR2 SYDVKM. The CDR3 is made up of 12 amino acids. V was clipped by 4 bases and J by 8 bases, with 8 bases between them.

CDR3 in DNA: TGTGCCAGCAGCTCGTTGGACACAAACTATGGCTACACCTTC. It is translated as CASSSLDTNYGYTF. This sequence joins TRBV5-6 and TRBJ1-2; tentative D call: TRBD1 (5 bases). Between the trimmed V and J ends, which lost 3 bases and 2 bases, there was a span of 11 bases. Germline CDR1 is SGHDT and CDR2 is YYEEEE. This CDR3 contains 14 residues.

This clone was observed a few times. Here the CDR3 DNA reads TGTGCCAGCAGTGCCAGCCGGGACAGCATAGAAGAGACCCAGTACTTC. It translates to CASSASRDSIEETQYF. The chain is built from TRBV6-4 and TRBJ2-5; 7 positions agree with TRBD1. Germline CDR1 is MRHNA and CDR2 is SNTAGT. The CDR3 sequence is 16 residues long. The V segment lost 4 bases and the J segment 3 bases; nucleotides outside the gene matches: 11.